Included here is one TCR beta chain sequence, with context. A single count supports this clonotype. Its target antigen remains unknown. Base-call qualities are not available, and no considerably larger clone is one nucleotide away. A lone read offers only weak evidence. The CDR3 numbers 15 residues from cysteine through phenylalanine. The retained sequence is limited to the CDR3, 45 bases, with the frame set at the first base. At the junction V is shortened by 5 bases and J by 4 bases; bases outside the gene matches: 11. For sequencing, an Illumina HiSeq 1500 was employed. The raw public data were reprocessed by TCRdb itself: fastp quality trimming at Q25, MiXCR clonotype calling, in-frame beta chains only. Rows are combined by CDR3 protein, so each entry shows the most common genes and DNA. Recorded for this sample are roughly 200,000 distinct CDR3 sequences; around 35% of them occurred a single time. Around 60% of the sample is taken by the ten largest.

The sample belongs to a study of T cell repertoires in cytomegalovirus infection (dated by TCRdb to the late 2010s). Background on the whole study: Peptide stimulations targeted recently identified HLA-C-restricted CMV epitopes, whose presentation resists viral immunomodulation, together with well-studied HLA-B-restricted epitopes. Because public TCR beta signatures pointed to carriage of CMV infection together with the matching HLA type, the HLA type of each donor mattered for the analysis.

Beyond this particular receptor, the publication reports: In the ex vivo response, HLA-C-restricted CMV-specific TCR beta clonotypes were dominant, and in two of eight donors the single most frequent clonotype came from this HLA-C-restricted group. In both this cohort and an independent roughly 400-donor cohort, the cumulative frequency of public TCR beta family members distinguished carriers of CMV infection plus the relevant HLA type.

The sample's treatment or condition label, in plain terms: in vitro stimulation with specific CMV peptide epitopes to enrich CMV-specific T cells. The chain uses TRBV12-3 or TRBV12-4 and TRBJ2-7; 7 of the junction bases match TRBD2. This material consisted of CD8+ T cells from cultured PBMCs, taken from culture after CMV antigen stimulation. The TCR was taken from a human donor in good health (CMV status not recorded). Some clones in this sample may be carry-over from other donors' samples. For the CDR3, the sequence is CASSLGLGPMYEQYF. The sequenced DNA is TGTGCCAGCAGTCTCGGACTAGGACCCATGTACGAGCAGTACTTC.